The table lists the clone carrying this T cell receptor beta chain with a count of one. This specimen belongs to a study of blood T cell repertoires in COVID-19. Produced via immunoSEQ multiplex PCR; TCRdb's table is partial and in-frame only. Of 150,000 to 200,000 clones in the sample, 70% to 90% were seen once. Trimming took 0 bases from V and 9 from J; bases not matched to a gene: 3. This CDR3 region has 13 residues. The germline gives CDR1 SGHNT, CDR2 YYREEE (reference sequence). Sequenced material: peripheral blood. The origin of this receptor is a man between 18 and 29 years old who had recovered from COVID-19. The chain is built from TRBV5-4 and TRBJ2-7; 10 bases align to TRBD1. The CDR3 nucleotides are TGTGCCAGCAGCTTGGGACAGGGGGCCTGGCAGTACTTC. This translates into CASSLGQGAWQYF.